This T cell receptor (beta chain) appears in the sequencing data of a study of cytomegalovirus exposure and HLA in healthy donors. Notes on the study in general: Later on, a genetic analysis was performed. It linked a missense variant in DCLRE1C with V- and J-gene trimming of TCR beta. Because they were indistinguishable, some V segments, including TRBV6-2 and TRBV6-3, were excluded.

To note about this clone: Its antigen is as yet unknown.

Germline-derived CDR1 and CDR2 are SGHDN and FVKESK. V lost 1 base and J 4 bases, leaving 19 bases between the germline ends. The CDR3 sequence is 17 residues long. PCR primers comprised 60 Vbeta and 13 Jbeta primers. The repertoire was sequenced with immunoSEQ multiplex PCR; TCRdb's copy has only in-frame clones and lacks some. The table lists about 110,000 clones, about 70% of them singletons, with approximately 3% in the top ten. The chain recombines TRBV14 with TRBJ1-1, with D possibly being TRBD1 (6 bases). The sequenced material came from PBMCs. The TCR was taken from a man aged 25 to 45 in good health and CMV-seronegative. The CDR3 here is CASSQAGGGGWSTEAFF. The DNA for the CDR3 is TGTGCCAGCAGCCAAGCTGGGGGAGGGGGATGGAGCACTGAAGCTTTCTTT.